Shown below are 13 T cell receptor beta chains from a single sample sequenced in a study of cytomegalovirus exposure and HLA in healthy donors. Use of 60 Vbeta and 13 Jbeta primers characterized the PCR. Some clones are missing from TCRdb's copy, which holds only in-frame ones; the method was immunoSEQ multiplex PCR. The table records roughly 100,000 clones, around 79% of them present only once. The source material was PBMCs. The receptors derive from a woman in her thirties or forties in good health and CMV-seronegative.

J is TRBJ1-1 and V is TRBV27; possible D gene TRBD1, 5 bases. This CDR3 is built from 16 residues. The ends were cut back, 3 bases at V and 1 base at J, with 15 bases in the middle. The germline CDR1 and CDR2 sequences are MNHEY and SMNVEV (reference sequence). Here the CDR3 reads CASSFFVKGRNTEAFF. The CDR3 DNA is TGTGCCAGCAGTTTCTTTGTAAAGGGGCGGAACACTGAAGCTTTCTTT.

This chain joins TRBV2 and TRBJ2-1; the D is unclear. CDR3 length: 13 amino acids. Germline CDR1 is SNHLY and CDR2 is FYNNEI. Trimming removed 6 bases from V and 0 bases from J, with 6 bases in between. The CDR3 DNA follows: TGTGCCAGCAGGCCCAGCTCCTACAATGAGCAGTTCTTC. Translated: CASRPSSYNEQFF.

With respect to this clone: The junction does not match germline at one end; this may be a read error. The chain uses TRBV7-7 and TRBJ2-5; TRBD2 matches at 7 bases. CDR1 and CDR2 (germline): SSHAT, FNYEAQ (reference sequence). CDR3 size: 15 residues. CDR3 sequence reads: CASSLSRAGRETQYF. The CDR3 bases are TGTGCTAGCAGCTTATCGCGAGCGGGGCGGGAGACCCAGTACTTC. The full variable domain, with the rest looked up from reference TRBV7-7 and TRBJ2-5, is GAGVSQSPRYKVTKRGQDVTLRCDPISSHATLYWYQQALGQGPEFLTYFNYEAQPDKSGLPSDRFSAERPEGSISTLTIQRTEQRDSAMYRCASSLSRAGRETQYFGPGTRLLVL.

V gene TRBV2 combines with J gene TRBJ2-2; tentatively, D is TRBD2 (5 bases). This CDR3 comprises 13 residues. With 7 bases removed from V and 7 bases from J, the gap between germline ends came to 13 bases. Germline V gene lookup returns CDR1 SNHLY and CDR2 FYNNEI. The CDR3 protein is CASKARAGGELFF. CDR3 DNA sequence: TGTGCCAGCAAGGCGAGGGCGGGCGGGGAGCTGTTTTTT.

V usage is TRBV27 and J usage is TRBJ2-5; tentative D call: TRBD2 (7 bases). The closer fit of TRBJ2-7 to the DNA end suggests the J call may be wrong. CDR1 is MNHEY and CDR2 is SMNVEV in the germline V gene (reference sequence). The CDR3 extends over 14 amino acids. CDR3 bases: TGTGCCAGCAGTTTTGGGGGGGCTCACTACGAGCAGTACTTC. It translates to CASSFGGAHYEQYF.

The rearrangement joins TRBV7-2 to TRBJ1-6; D is uncertain. V dropped 4 bases and J dropped 8 bases, with 12 bases sitting between them. CDR1 is SGHTA and CDR2 is FQGNSA in the germline V gene. There are 14 residues in the CDR3. Here the CDR3 reads CASSSSGRYSPLHF. DNA of the CDR3: TGTGCCAGCAGCTCGTCAGGCCGATATTCACCCCTCCACTTT.

The J gene is TRBJ1-2, the V gene TRBV4-1; D not certain. The V and J ends lost 1 base and 3 bases respectively, with 15 bases between them. Germline CDR1 reads MGHRA; CDR2 reads YSYEKL. CDR3 length: 16 amino acids. CDR3 DNA sequence: TGCGCCAGCAGCCAAGGCCCCAGCCAGGACTACTATGGCTACACCTTC. Translating gives CASSQGPSQDYYGYTF.

V and J are TRBV7-9 and TRBJ2-2; 14 nucleotides line up with TRBD2. CDR1 and CDR2 from the germline V gene are SEHNR and FQNEAQ (reference sequence). V lost 3 bases to trimming and J lost 0 bases; unmatched junction nucleotides: 6. The CDR3 spans 19 residues. This chain's CDR3 is CASSFQVGLAGANTGELFF. The CDR3 DNA is TGTGCCAGCAGCTTCCAAGTGGGACTAGCGGGAGCGAACACCGGGGAGCTGTTTTTT.

This chain links TRBV6-1 with TRBJ1-1; a possible D gene is TRBD1 (5 bases). The CDR3 loop spans 16 amino acids. V was clipped by 2 bases and J by 5 bases, with 18 bases between them. Per germline, CDR1 MNHNS and CDR2 SASEGT. As DNA, the CDR3 is TGTGCCAGCAGTGAAAAAGGGGTGTGGGGTAATACTGAAGCTTTCTTT. Its protein is CASSEKGVWGNTEAFF.

V is TRBV19 and J is TRBJ1-2, with 9 bases aligning to TRBD1. The germline V gene has CDR1 LNHDA and CDR2 SQIVND (reference sequence). This CDR3 has 15 residues. The V gene end was trimmed by 6 bases and the J gene end by 5 bases; junction bases not matched to a gene: 10. The CDR3 protein is CASSTTGTGIYGYTF. The CDR3 DNA reads TGTGCCAGTAGCACCACCGGGACAGGGATATATGGCTACACCTTC.

The V gene is TRBV30, the J gene TRBJ1-5; D possibly corresponds to TRBD1 (6 bases). This CDR3 is built from 14 residues. Per the germline V gene, CDR1 is GTSNPN and CDR2 is SVGIG (reference sequence). V was clipped by 5 bases and J by 3 bases, with 14 bases between them. CDR3 sequence (DNA): TGTGCCTGGGGCAGGGGTTCGGACAATCAGCCCCAGCATTTT. It translates to CAWGRGSDNQPQHF. Full variable domain (missing parts from reference TRBV30 and TRBJ1-5): SQTIHQWPATLVQPVGSPLSLECTVEGTSNPNLYWYRQAAGRGLQLLFYSVGIGQISSEVPQNLSASRPQDRQFILSSKKLLLSDSGFYLCAWGRGSDNQPQHFGDGTRLSIL.

CDR3 residues: CASSQEARGYQETQYF. The CDR3 bases are TGCGCCAGCAGCCAAGAGGCCCGGGGGTACCAAGAGACCCAGTACTTC. This chain links TRBV4-3 with TRBJ2-5; possibly TRBD2 for D (6 bases). This CDR3 is built from 16 residues. Looked up from germline, CDR1 is LGHNA and CDR2 is YSLEER. Trimming took 0 bases from V and 0 from J, leaving 11 bases between them.

The rearrangement uses TRBV5-1 and TRBJ1-2; D is ambiguous. The CDR3 extends over 14 amino acids. V dropped 0 bases and J dropped 3 bases, with 9 bases sitting between them. CDR1 SGHRS and CDR2 YFSETQ come from the germline V gene. The CDR3 DNA sequence: TGCGCCAGCAGCTTGGACGAGCCTCACTATGGCTACACCTTC. Protein: CASSLDEPHYGYTF.